These T cell receptor beta chains were read from a single sample in a study of shared clonotypes between healthy human individuals. The table came from immunoSEQ multiplex PCR; TCRdb's copy has only in-frame clones and leaves some out. In the table there are approximately 640,000 clones, less than 95% of which are singletons. Sequenced sample: memory CD8+ T cells from PBMCs. These receptors all come from a man between 18 and 29 years old in good health. Some clones in this sample may be carry-over from other donors' samples. Each CDR3 is given with its conserved first and last residue. A D gene is named only where the DNA matches it firmly.

j_call	d_call	v_call	cdr3_length	cdr3_aa	cdr3_nt
TRBJ2-1	NA	TRBV7-7	16	CASSLAEMGPRNEQFF	TGTGCCAGCAGCTTAGCGGAAATGGGGCCTCGGAATGAGCAGTTCTTC
TRBJ1-4	NA	TRBV10-1	17	CAARRDGSCATNEKLFF	TGCGCCGCAAGAAGGGACGGCTCATGCGCAACTAATGAAAAACTGTTTTTT
TRBJ1-4	TRBD1	TRBV9	18	CASSEFLLPGQGNEKLFF	TGTGCCAGCAGCGAATTCCTCCTCCCGGGACAGGGTAATGAAAAACTGTTTTTT
TRBJ2-5	TRBD2	TRBV27	16	CASSFSAGEVLETQYF	TGTGCCAGCAGTTTCTCCGCGGGGGAGGTATTGGAGACCCAGTACTTC
TRBJ2-7	NA	TRBV7-2	14	CASSLYNGGSEQYF	TGTGCCAGCAGCTTATATAACGGTGGTAGCGAGCAGTACTTC
TRBJ2-7	TRBD2	TRBV11-2	15	CASSAWTSSSYEQYF	TGTGCCAGCAGCGCCTGGACTAGCAGCTCCTACGAGCAGTACTTC
TRBJ2-4	NA	TRBV4-2	18	CASSQVLALTLDKNIQYF	TGTGCCAGCAGCCAAGTCTTGGCTCTGACCCTCGACAAAAACATTCAGTACTTC
TRBJ1-6	NA	TRBV30	14	CAWNLGSYNSPLHF	TGTGCCTGGAATTTAGGGTCCTATAATTCACCCCTCCACTTT
TRBJ2-1	NA	TRBV4-2	13	CASSLHLLSEQFF	TGTGCCAGCAGCCTCCACCTACTGAGTGAGCAGTTCTTC
TRBJ1-3	TRBD1	TRBV7-9	17	CASSGPWTGGEGNTIYF	TGTGCCAGCAGCGGTCCTTGGACAGGGGGCGAAGGAAACACCATATATTTT
TRBJ1-1	NA	TRBV5-6	16	CASSEGNMGRETEAFF	TGTGCCAGCAGTGAGGGAAACATGGGACGGGAGACTGAAGCTTTCTTT
TRBJ1-1	TRBD1	TRBV15	14	CATSRNRGYTEAFF	TGTGCCACCAGCAGGAACAGGGGGTACACTGAAGCTTTCTTT
TRBJ2-2	NA	TRBV6-4	16	CASSDSQTFNTGELFF	TGTGCCAGCAGTGACAGTCAGACTTTTAACACCGGGGAGCTGTTTTTT
TRBJ2-4	NA	TRBV7-9	18	CASSPGEGGDLSKNIQYF	TGTGCCAGCAGCCCGGGAGAAGGGGGGGACCTAAGTAAAAACATTCAGTACTTC
TRBJ2-1	NA	TRBV6-6	15	CASSYRESSYNEQFF	TGTGCCAGCAGTTACCGGGAAAGCTCCTACAATGAGCAGTTCTTC
TRBJ2-7	NA	TRBV15	14	CATSRERASYEQYF	TGTGCCACCAGCAGAGAGAGGGCTTCCTACGAGCAGTACTTC
TRBJ2-5	NA	TRBV7-9	13	CASSPARAETQYF	TGTGCCAGCAGCCCCGCCCGTGCAGAGACCCAGTACTTC
TRBJ1-2	TRBD1	TRBV9	16	CASSHYGGQGRDGYTF	TGTGCCAGCAGCCACTATGGGGGACAGGGAAGGGATGGCTACACCTTC
TRBJ2-7	NA	TRBV27	13	CASSLIAGSGQYF	TGTGCCAGCAGTTTAATCGCCGGGAGTGGGCAGTACTTC
TRBJ1-1	NA	TRBV9	15	CASSGATGSAPRRIF	TGTGCCAGCAGCGGAGCTACAGGTTCGGCCCCAAGGAGGATCTTT
TRBJ2-7	NA	TRBV28	14	CASSLELLRQEQYF	TGTGCCAGCAGTTTAGAGCTTCTCCGGCAGGAGCAGTACTTC
TRBJ2-2	TRBD1	TRBV9	15	CASSYRGPNTGELFF	TGTGCCAGCAGTTACAGGGGGCCCAACACCGGGGAGCTGTTTTTT
TRBJ1-1	TRBD1	TRBV9	18	CASSVGDRTGIVNTEAFF	TGTGCCAGCAGCGTAGGGGACCGGACAGGGATAGTGAACACTGAAGCTTTCTTT
TRBJ2-7	NA	TRBV6-5	14	CASSYFGRFYEQYF	TGTGCCAGCAGTTACTTCGGCAGATTTTACGAGCAGTACTTC
TRBJ2-7	NA	TRBV27	13	CASSAGAPYEQYF	TGTGCCAGCAGTGCGGGGGCCCCCTACGAGCAGTACTTC
TRBJ2-5	NA	TRBV28	14	CASSFLASQETQYF	TGTGCCAGCAGTTTTTTGGCCAGCCAAGAGACCCAGTACTTC
TRBJ2-2	NA	TRBV4-1	14	CASSADTYTGELFF	TGCGCCAGCTCTGCGGATACTTACACCGGGGAGCTGTTTTTT
TRBJ2-7	TRBD1	TRBV4-1	16	CASSQARRGRDGEQYF	TGCGCCAGCAGCCAAGCCCGCAGGGGGCGGGACGGGGAGCAGTACTTC